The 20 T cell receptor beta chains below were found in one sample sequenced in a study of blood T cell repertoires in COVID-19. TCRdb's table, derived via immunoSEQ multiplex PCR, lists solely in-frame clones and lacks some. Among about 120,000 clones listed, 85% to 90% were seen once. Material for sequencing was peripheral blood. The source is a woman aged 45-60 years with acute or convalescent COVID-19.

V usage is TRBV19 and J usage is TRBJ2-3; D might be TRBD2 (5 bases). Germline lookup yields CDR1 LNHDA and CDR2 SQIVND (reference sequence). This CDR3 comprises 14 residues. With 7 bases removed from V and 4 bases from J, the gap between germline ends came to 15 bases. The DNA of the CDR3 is TGTGCCAGTAAGGAGCGGTTTGGGGCAGATACGCAGTATTTT. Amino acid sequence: CASKERFGADTQYF.

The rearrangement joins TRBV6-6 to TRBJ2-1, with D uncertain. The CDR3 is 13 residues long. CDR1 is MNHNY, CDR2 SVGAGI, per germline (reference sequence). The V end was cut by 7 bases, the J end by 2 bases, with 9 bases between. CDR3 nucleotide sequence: TGTGCCAGCATTGAAAACACCTACAATGAGCAGTTCTTC. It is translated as CASIENTYNEQFF.

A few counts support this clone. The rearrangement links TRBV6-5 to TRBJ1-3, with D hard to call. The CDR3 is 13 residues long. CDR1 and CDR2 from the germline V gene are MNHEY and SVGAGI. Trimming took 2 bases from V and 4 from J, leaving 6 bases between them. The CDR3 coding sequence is TGTGCCAGCAGTTACCCAAGCGGAAACACCATATATTTT. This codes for CASSYPSGNTIYF.

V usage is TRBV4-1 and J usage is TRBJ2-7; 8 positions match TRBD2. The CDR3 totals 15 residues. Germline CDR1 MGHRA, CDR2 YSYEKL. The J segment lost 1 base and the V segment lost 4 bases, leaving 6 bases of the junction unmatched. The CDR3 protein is CASSPGGGDSYEQYF. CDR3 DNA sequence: TGCGCCAGCAGCCCCGGGGGGGGCGATTCCTACGAGCAGTACTTC.

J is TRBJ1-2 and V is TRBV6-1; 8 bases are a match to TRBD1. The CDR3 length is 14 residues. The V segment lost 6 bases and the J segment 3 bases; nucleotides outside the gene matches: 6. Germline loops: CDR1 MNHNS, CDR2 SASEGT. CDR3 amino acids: CASSPRQGYYGYTF. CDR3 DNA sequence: TGTGCCAGCAGCCCCAGACAGGGGTACTATGGCTACACCTTC.

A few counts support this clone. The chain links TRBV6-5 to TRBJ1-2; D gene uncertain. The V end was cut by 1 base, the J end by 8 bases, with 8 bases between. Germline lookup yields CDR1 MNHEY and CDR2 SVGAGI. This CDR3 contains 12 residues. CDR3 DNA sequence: TGTGCCAGCAGTTACTACGGGAGCGGCTACACCTTC. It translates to CASSYYGSGYTF.

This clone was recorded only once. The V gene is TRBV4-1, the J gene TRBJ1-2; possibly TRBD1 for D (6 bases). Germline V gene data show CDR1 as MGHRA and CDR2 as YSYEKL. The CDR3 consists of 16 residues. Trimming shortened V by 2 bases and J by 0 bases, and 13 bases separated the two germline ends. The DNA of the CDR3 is TGCGCCAGCAGCCAACCTCCCAGGGGATCTAACTATGGCTACACCTTC. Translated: CASSQPPRGSNYGYTF.

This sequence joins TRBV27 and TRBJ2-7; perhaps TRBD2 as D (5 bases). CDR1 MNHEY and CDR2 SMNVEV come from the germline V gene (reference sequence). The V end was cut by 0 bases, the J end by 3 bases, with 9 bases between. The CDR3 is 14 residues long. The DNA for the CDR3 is TGTGCCAGCAGTTTATCGGGAGAAAGCTACGAGCAGTACTTC. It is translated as CASSLSGESYEQYF.

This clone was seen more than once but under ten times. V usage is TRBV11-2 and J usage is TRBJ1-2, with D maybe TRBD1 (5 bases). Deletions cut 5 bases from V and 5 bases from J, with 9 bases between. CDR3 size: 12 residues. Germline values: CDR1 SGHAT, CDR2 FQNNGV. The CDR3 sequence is CASSKDRYGYTF. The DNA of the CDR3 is TGTGCCAGCAGCAAAGACAGATATGGCTACACCTTC.

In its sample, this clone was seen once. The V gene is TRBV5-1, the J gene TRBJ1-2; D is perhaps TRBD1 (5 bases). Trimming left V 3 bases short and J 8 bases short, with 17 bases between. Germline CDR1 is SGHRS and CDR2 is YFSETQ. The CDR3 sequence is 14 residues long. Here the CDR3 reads CASSSGSQVGGYTF. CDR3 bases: TGCGCCAGCAGCTCAGGGTCACAAGTAGGAGGCTACACCTTC.

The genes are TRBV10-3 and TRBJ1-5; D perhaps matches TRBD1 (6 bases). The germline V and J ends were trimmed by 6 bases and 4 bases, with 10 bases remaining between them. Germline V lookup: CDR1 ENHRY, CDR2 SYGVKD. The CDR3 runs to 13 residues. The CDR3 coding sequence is TGTGCCATCAGCCCGACAGGTAATCAGCCCCAGCATTTT. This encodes CAISPTGNQPQHF.

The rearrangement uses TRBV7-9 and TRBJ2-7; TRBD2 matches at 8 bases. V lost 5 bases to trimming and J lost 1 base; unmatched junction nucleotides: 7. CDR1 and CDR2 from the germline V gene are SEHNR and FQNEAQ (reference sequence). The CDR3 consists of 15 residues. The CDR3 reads CASSQLTSASYEQYF. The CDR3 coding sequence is TGTGCCAGCAGCCAATTGACTAGCGCATCCTACGAGCAGTACTTC.

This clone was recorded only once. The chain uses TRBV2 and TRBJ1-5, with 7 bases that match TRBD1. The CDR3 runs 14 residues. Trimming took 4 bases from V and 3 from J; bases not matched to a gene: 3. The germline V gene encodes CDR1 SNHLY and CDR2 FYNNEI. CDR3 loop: CASSGTGLNQPQHF. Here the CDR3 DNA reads TGTGCCAGCAGTGGGACAGGTCTCAATCAGCCCCAGCATTTT.

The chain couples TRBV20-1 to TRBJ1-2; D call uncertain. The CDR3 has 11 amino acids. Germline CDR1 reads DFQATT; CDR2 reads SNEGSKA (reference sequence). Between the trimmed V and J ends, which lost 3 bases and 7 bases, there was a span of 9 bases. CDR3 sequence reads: CSASTPGGYTF. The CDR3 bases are TGCAGTGCTAGCACCCCCGGTGGCTACACCTTC.

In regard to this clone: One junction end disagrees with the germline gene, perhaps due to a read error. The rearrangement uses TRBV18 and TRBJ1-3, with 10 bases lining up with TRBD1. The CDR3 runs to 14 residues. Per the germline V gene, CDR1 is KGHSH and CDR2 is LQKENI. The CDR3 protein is CASGDRGSGNTMYF. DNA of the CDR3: TGTGCCAGCGGGGACAGGGGCTCTGGAAACACCATGTATTTT.

CDR3 sequence (DNA): TGTGCCAGCCGCGGAGGCGGTGGGGAGCAGTACTTC. Translation gives CASRGGGGEQYF. This chain connects TRBV12-3 or TRBV12-4 to TRBJ2-7; possible D gene TRBD2, 5 bases. Trimming removed 8 bases from V and 7 bases from J, with 15 bases in between. The CDR3 consists of 12 residues.

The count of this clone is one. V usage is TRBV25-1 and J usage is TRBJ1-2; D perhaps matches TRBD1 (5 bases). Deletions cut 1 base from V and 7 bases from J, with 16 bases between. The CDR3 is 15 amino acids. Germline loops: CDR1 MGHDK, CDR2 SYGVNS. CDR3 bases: TGTGCCAGCAGTGAATCAGGTTCAGGGCCTAGTGGCTACACCTTC. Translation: CASSESGSGPSGYTF.

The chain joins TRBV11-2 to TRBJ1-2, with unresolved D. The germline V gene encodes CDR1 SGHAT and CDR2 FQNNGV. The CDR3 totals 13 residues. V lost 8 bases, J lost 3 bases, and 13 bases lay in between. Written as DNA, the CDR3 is TGTGCCAGCGGGGAGGGAACTTACTATGGCTACACCTTC. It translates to CASGEGTYYGYTF.

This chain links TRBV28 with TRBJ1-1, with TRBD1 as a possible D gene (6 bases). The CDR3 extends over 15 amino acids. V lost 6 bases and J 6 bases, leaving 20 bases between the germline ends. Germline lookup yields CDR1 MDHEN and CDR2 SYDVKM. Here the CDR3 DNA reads TGTGCCAGCAGGTTCATACACAGGGAGTTGGCTGAAGCTTTCTTT. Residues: CASRFIHRELAEAFF.

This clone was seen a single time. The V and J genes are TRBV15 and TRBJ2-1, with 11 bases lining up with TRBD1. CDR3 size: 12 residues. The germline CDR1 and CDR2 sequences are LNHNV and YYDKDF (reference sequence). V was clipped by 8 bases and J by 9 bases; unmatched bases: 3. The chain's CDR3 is CATGTGGVEQFF. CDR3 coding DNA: TGTGCCACCGGGACAGGGGGAGTTGAGCAGTTCTTC.